This is a list of T cell receptor beta chains from one sample in a study of T-cell memory formation after mild COVID-19. MiXCR, applied by TCRdb to the 5' RACE reads, yields one record per CDR3 protein. The sample shows around 430,000 distinct CDR3 sequences, more than 15% of them seen only once. The material sequenced was PBMCs or a T cell subset sorted from them (not recorded which). These receptors came from a man aged 18 to 30 who had mild COVID-19 (a few samples of this study predate the infection). Cell type and time point are not known. The CDR3 runs from the conserved cysteine through the conserved F or W. The order of the fields is V gene, clone size, D gene, J gene, CDR3 protein, CDR3 DNA. The D gene is left open where the match is weak. Rows may omit the clone size; those that give it use once, few, many or a size class.

>TRBV6-5|NA|TRBD2|TRBJ2-1
CASSYSAGGSYNEQFF
TGTGCCAGCAGTTACTCCGCGGGGGGCTCCTACAATGAGCAGTTCTTC
>TRBV20-1|few|NA|TRBJ1-2
CSAGKRDYGYTF
TGCAGTGCTGGTAAAAGGGACTATGGCTACACCTTC
>TRBV20-1|few|TRBD1|TRBJ1-2
CSAPWTGGNYGYTF
TGCAGTGCTCCCTGGACAGGGGGCAACTATGGCTACACCTTC
>TRBV6-5|NA|NA|TRBJ2-1
CASSKGGGEYNEQFF
TGTGCCAGCAGCAAGGGGGGTGGGGAGTACAATGAGCAGTTCTTC
>TRBV7-9|once|NA|TRBJ2-3
CASSGGTLRADTQYF
TGTGCCAGCAGCGGAGGGACCCTCAGGGCAGATACGCAGTATTTT
>TRBV11-2|few|NA|TRBJ2-7
CASSSDTRVIPYEQYF
TGTGCCAGCAGCTCCGATACCAGGGTGATTCCCTACGAGCAGTACTTC
>TRBV4-3|NA|NA|TRBJ2-6
CASSHPRGPGANVLTF
TGCGCCAGCAGCCATCCGAGGGGCCCTGGGGCCAACGTCCTGACTTTC
>TRBV7-9|NA|NA|TRBJ2-1
CASSLRPHEQFF
TGTGCCAGCAGCTTAAGGCCGCATGAGCAGTTCTTC
>TRBV7-9|NA|NA|TRBJ1-1
CASSPTGRGAFF
TGTGCCAGCAGCCCAACCGGGAGAGGAGCTTTCTTT
>TRBV7-9|few|NA|TRBJ1-5
CASSSHEGSQPQHF
TGTGCCAGCAGCTCCCACGAAGGGTCTCAGCCCCAGCATTTT
>TRBV5-1|few|TRBD2|TRBJ2-3
CASSAGTSGDTQYF
TGCGCCAGCAGCGCCGGGACTAGCGGGGATACGCAGTATTTT
>TRBV7-9|NA|TRBD1|TRBJ1-2
CASSSGDRGYYGYTF
TGTGCCAGCAGCTCGGGGGACAGGGGATATTATGGCTACACCTTC
>TRBV6-2/TRBV6-3|NA|NA|TRBJ1-6
CASRPTGKASPLHF
TGTGCCAGCAGACCTACAGGGAAGGCTTCACCCCTCCACTTT
>TRBV3-1|NA|NA|TRBJ1-1
CASGGRDTEAFF
TGTGCCAGCGGGGGCCGGGACACTGAAGCTTTCTTT
>TRBV6-2/TRBV6-3|once|NA|TRBJ1-2
CASSYSRGTYRYTF
TGTGCCAGCAGTTACTCGAGGGGGACCTATCGCTACACCTTC
>TRBV29-1|NA|NA|TRBJ1-4
CSVAFYNEKLFF
TGCAGCGTCGCGTTTTATAATGAAAAACTGTTTTTT
>TRBV6-4|NA|NA|TRBJ2-1
CASSDLSAGNSEQFF
TGTGCCAGCAGTGACTTATCCGCGGGGAATTCTGAGCAGTTCTTC
>TRBV6-2/TRBV6-3|few|NA|TRBJ2-7
CASSWGGSSYEQYF
TGTGCCAGCAGTTGGGGAGGAAGCTCCTACGAGCAGTACTTC
>TRBV27|NA|NA|TRBJ2-3
CASSLRGRPQDTQYF
TGTGCCAGCAGTTTAAGGGGCAGGCCCCAGGATACGCAGTATTTT
>TRBV12-3/TRBV12-4|NA|NA|TRBJ2-2
CASSSVGNTGELFF
TGTGCCAGCAGCTCGGTGGGGAACACCGGGGAGCTGTTTTTT
>TRBV29-1|many|NA|TRBJ2-5
CSVGYTRETQYF
TGCAGCGTTGGATACACCCGAGAGACCCAGTACTTC
>TRBV5-6|few|NA|TRBJ1-2
CASSFNQEGGYTF
TGTGCCAGCAGCTTCAACCAGGAAGGGGGCTACACCTTC
>TRBV5-1|NA|TRBD1|TRBJ2-7
CASSLAPDRTYEQYF
TGCGCCAGCAGCTTGGCTCCGGACAGGACCTACGAGCAGTACTTC
>TRBV19|few|NA|TRBJ1-6
CASSSLGPASSYNSPLHF
TGTGCCAGTAGTTCCCTGGGACCCGCGAGCTCCTATAATTCACCCCTCCACTTT
>TRBV7-2|NA|NA|TRBJ2-5
CASSFQLAQETQYF
TGTGCCAGCAGCTTTCAACTAGCCCAAGAGACCCAGTACTTC
>TRBV24-1|NA|NA|TRBJ2-1
CATSDQDREQFF
TGTGCCACCAGTGATCAGGACCGCGAGCAGTTCTTC
>TRBV7-9|once|TRBD1|TRBJ2-3
CASREDRVWGSTDTQYF
TGTGCCAGCCGAGAGGACAGGGTCTGGGGAAGCACAGATACGCAGTATTTT
>TRBV20-1|NA|NA|TRBJ2-1
CSAASWGPYNEQFF
TGCAGTGCTGCATCCTGGGGGCCTTACAATGAGCAGTTCTTC